The sequence of this T cell receptor (beta chain) was determined in a study of blood T cells in healthy people across ages. For the second PCR, which ran for about 6 to 12 cycles, a sample-barcoded 5' primer and a J-beta primer mix were used. Via MiXCR, TCRdb re-called the 5' RACE reads, giving one row per CDR3 protein. The profile shows about 1 million distinct CDR3 sequences, under 45% of them singletons. Total RNA, at least 6 micrograms per sample, came from PBMCs. Study-level findings and limits: Across the age range, TCR beta diversity per million T cells fell in a roughly linear way. Researchers judged that diversity estimates from one million T cells fell short of true values.

The CDR3 length is 12 residues. CDR1 is MDHEN and CDR2 is SYDVKM in the germline V gene. On this clonotype itself: Its cognate antigen is unknown.

Source material: blood. This clonotype originated in an older woman in good health. V and J are TRBV28 and TRBJ2-7, with D unresolved. The DNA end favors TRBJ2-4, so the J call may be wrong. CDR3 nucleotides: TGTGCCAGCAGTTTGAACAGAAACATTCAGTACTTC. Translation gives CASSLNRNIQYF.